What follows is one TCR beta chain and its context. This sample includes further DNA sequences coding for the same CDR3. The CDR3 has 14 residues. Trimming stripped 1 base from V and 2 bases from J, with 6 bases between. The germline V gene encodes CDR1 LNHDA and CDR2 SQIVND (reference sequence). These data come from a study of blood T cell repertoires in COVID-19. Background on the study: The United States, Italy and Spain provided the acute and convalescent COVID-19 samples. PBMCs, B-cell-depleted T cells, or T cells provided the cDNA or gDNA that made up the material.

Seattle's enrolled individuals joined amid active infection and were then monitored longitudinally. In the original workflow: Amplification from reference gene primers served as the basis for estimated nucleated cell counts. Sequenced by immunoSEQ multiplex PCR; TCRdb stores in-frame clones only, minus some. V and J calls and clone size come straight from that table; D and trimming were deduced from the DNA. The sample carries over 200,000 clones, 86% recorded once. The rearrangement links TRBV19 to TRBJ1-5, with D possibly being TRBD1 (6 bases). Sequencing was carried out using peripheral blood. This TCR was recovered from a man aged 50 or older with COVID-19, enrolled during active disease. This chain's CDR3 is CASSIAGGNQPQHF. The CDR3 DNA reads as TGTGCCAGTAGTATAGCAGGGGGCAATCAGCCCCAGCATTTT.